This T cell receptor (beta chain) was recorded in a study of T-cell reconstitution after alpha-beta-depleted transplantation in children. V shed 0 bases and J shed 3 bases, with 12 bases lying between them. Germline CDR1 and CDR2: MNHEY and SVGAGI. There are 15 residues in the CDR3. As to this clonotype: A clone one base away is much larger, so this may be a read error.

The library targeted TCRbeta and was prepared with unique molecular identifiers. TCRdb used MiXCR to reprocess the PCR reads, holding one entry per CDR3 protein. Among 700,000 or so distinct CDR3 sequences listed, 10% to 15% were seen once. This sequence was found in a girl aged 2 to 9 with congenital amegakaryocytic thrombocytopenia, due to receive a stem cell transplant. The chain carries TRBV6-5 and TRBJ2-7; D remains ambiguous. The sample was PBMCs, taken before TCRalphabeta/CD19-depleted stem cell transplant. CDR3 sequence reads: CASSYSTGQVYEQYF. CDR3 coding DNA: TGTGCCAGCAGTTACTCTACCGGTCAAGTCTACGAGCAGTACTTC.